Described below is a single T cell receptor beta chain sequence and its context. The target antigen is unknown. The same CDR3 can be traced to other DNA sequences in this sample. Only one heparinised blood draw was taken per donor, and its volume averaged about 120 mL. The data originate from a study of beta chain features in type 1 diabetes. General study findings and limits: The study found fewer insertions and more deletions at VDJ junctions in type 1 diabetes patients.

The investigators reverse transcribed all of the isolated RNA, so they sequenced expressed TCRB transcripts. Libraries were prepared by immunoSEQ multiplex PCR; TCRdb keeps only in-frame clonotypes and omits some of them. The repertoire consists of hundreds of thousands of clones, with roughly 16% occurring once and the leading ten covering 0.023%. The sample taken for sequencing was naive CD4+ T cells from blood. This clonotype was sampled from a woman aged 18-35 years in good health.

The CDR3 here is CASSLGGSSYNEQFF. CDR3 DNA sequence: TGTGCCAGCAGCTTGGGGGGAAGCTCCTACAATGAGCAGTTCTTC. J is TRBJ2-1 and V is TRBV5-4; the D is unclear. Trimming cost V 0 bases and J 0 bases, with 7 bases left between them. The CDR3 sequence is 15 residues long. Per germline, CDR1 SGHNT and CDR2 YYREEE (reference sequence). Full variable domain (rest looked up from reference TRBV5-4 and TRBJ2-1): ETGVTQSPTHLIKTRGQQVTLRCSSQSGHNTVSWYQQALGQGPQFIFQYYREEENGRGNFPPRFSGLQFPNYSSELNVNALELDDSALYLCASSLGGSSYNEQFFGPGTRLTVL.